The 8 T cell receptor beta chains below come from one sample, sequenced in a study of cytomegalovirus exposure and HLA in healthy donors (dated by TCRdb to 2017 to 2019). The receptor library was made with the immunoSEQ multiplex PCR assay. A mixture of 60 forward primers for TCR Vbeta segments and 13 reverse primers for TCR Jbeta segments was used in the multiplex PCR. TCRdb obtained this table from immuneACCESS and retained in-frame rearrangements with V and J assigned. These tables miss some clones; where compared with another copy, unresolved V genes account for less than half of the shortfall, and the remainder is unexplained. The sample data list some 140,000 clones, and about 80% of these were observed just once. The top ten hold approximately 2.1% of the sample. Specimen: PBMCs. The receptors were gathered from a man aged 25 to 45 in good health and CMV-seronegative.

The chain couples TRBV4-3 to TRBJ2-7; 12 bases match TRBD2. The length of the CDR3 is 16 residues. The J segment lost 3 bases and the V segment lost 3 bases, leaving 6 bases of the junction unmatched. The germline V gene encodes CDR1 LGHNA and CDR2 YSLEER. CDR3 coding DNA: TGCGCCAGCAGCCAGGGGGTACTAGCGGGAGGCTACGAGCAGTACTTC. Protein product: CASSQGVLAGGYEQYF.

The rearrangement joins TRBV10-2 to TRBJ1-2; the match to TRBD1 covers 9 bases. V trimming: 3 bases; J trimming: 2 bases; junction bases outside the gene matches: 4. The CDR3 extends over 15 amino acids. Germline CDR1 WSHSY, CDR2 SAAADI. CDR3 in DNA: TGCGCCAGCAGTGACCCCGGGACAGGGAACTATGGCTACACCTTC. Its protein is CASSDPGTGNYGYTF.

The J gene is TRBJ1-1, the V gene TRBV30, with a possible D match to TRBD1 (5 bases). The CDR3 consists of 11 residues. The ends were cut back, 5 bases at V and 11 bases at J, with 15 bases in the middle. The germline gives CDR1 GTSNPN, CDR2 SVGIG (reference sequence). The CDR3 region has the DNA TGTGCCTGGTCTATGGGGGGTGGGGCTTTCTTT. Translation: CAWSMGGGAFF.

CDR3: CASSIGLAGTDTQYF. The CDR3, as DNA: TGTGCCAGCTCAATCGGACTAGCGGGAACAGATACGCAGTATTTT. V gene TRBV18 combines with J gene TRBJ2-3; TRBD2 agrees at 12 bases. CDR3 length: 15 amino acids. The J segment lost 3 bases and the V segment lost 5 bases, leaving 3 bases of the junction unmatched. Per germline, CDR1 KGHSH and CDR2 LQKENI.

CDR3 nucleotides: TGCGCCAGCAGTCGAGTAGCGGGAGAGAACACAGATACGCAGTATTTT. Protein: CASSRVAGENTDTQYF. J is TRBJ2-3 and V is TRBV4-3, with 9 bases aligning to TRBD2. The germline V gene has CDR1 LGHNA and CDR2 YSLEER. The CDR3 has 16 residues. The V segment lost 6 bases and the J segment 2 bases; nucleotides outside the gene matches: 9.

J is TRBJ2-1 and V is TRBV5-4, with 8 bases fitting TRBD2. The germline V gene encodes CDR1 SGHNT and CDR2 YYREEE (reference sequence). The CDR3 totals 19 residues. V shed 5 bases, J shed 7 bases, and the junction held 23 bases outside the gene matches. The CDR3 sequence: CASSRGGRSSAGLRNEQFF. CDR3 nucleotides: TGTGCCAGCAGTCGGGGGGGACGGTCGTCTGCGGGACTTAGGAATGAGCAGTTCTTC. Together with reference TRBV5-4 and TRBJ2-1, the CDR3 gives the full variable domain: ETGVTQSPTHLIKTRGQQVTLRCSSQSGHNTVSWYQQALGQGPQFIFQYYREEENGRGNFPPRFSGLQFPNYSSELNVNALELDDSALYLCASSRGGRSSAGLRNEQFFGPGTRLTVL.

The V and J genes are TRBV29-1 and TRBJ2-1; 12 positions agree with TRBD2. Germline CDR1 and CDR2: SQVTM and ANQGSEA. The CDR3 is 14 residues long. J lost 5 bases, V lost 7 bases, and 6 bases had no gene match. The CDR3 region is CSADRLAGDNEQFF. The CDR3 region has the DNA TGCAGCGCTGACAGACTAGCGGGAGACAATGAGCAGTTCTTC.

The V call is TRBV29-1, the J call TRBJ2-2, with 13 bases aligning to TRBD2. In germline, CDR1 is SQVTM, CDR2 ANQGSEA. The CDR3 is made up of 17 amino acids. J lost 5 bases, V lost 1 base, and 7 bases had no gene match. CDR3 sequence: CSVEGLAGGSGTGELFF. DNA for the CDR3: TGCAGCGTTGAAGGACTAGCGGGAGGCTCGGGGACCGGGGAGCTGTTTTTT.